This is a list of T cell receptor beta chains from one sample in a study of Ad26.COV2.S vaccination and SARS-CoV-2 variants. Clones were read by immunoSEQ multiplex PCR, and TCRdb kept only the in-frame ones, dropping some. The table lists roughly 400,000 clones, around 90% of them singletons, with approximately 4.3% in the top ten. The source was peripheral blood, collected in a trial of Ad26.COV2.S vaccine versus placebo. The receptor source for this set is a person between 18 and 65 years old who received the Ad26.COV2.S COVID-19 vaccine or a placebo. Both conserved end residues are part of each CDR3. The D gene is left open where the match is weak. Where a row states a size, it is once, few, many or the class of an expanded clone; other rows omit it.

cdr3_aa: CASSSVAGGYNEQFF; cdr3_nt: TGTGCCAGCAGCTCGGTAGCGGGAGGGTACAATGAGCAGTTCTTC; d_call: TRBD2; j_call: TRBJ2-1; clone_size: NA; v_call: TRBV7-3
cdr3_aa: CSVAALSGSSSYNEQFF; cdr3_nt: TGCAGCGTTGCCGCCCTCAGCGGGTCTAGCTCCTACAATGAGCAGTTCTTC; d_call: NA; j_call: TRBJ2-1; clone_size: NA; v_call: TRBV29-1
cdr3_aa: CASRDLRPGELFF; cdr3_nt: TGTGCCAGCAGGGACCTTCGGCCCGGGGAGCTGTTTTTT; d_call: NA; j_call: TRBJ2-2; clone_size: NA; v_call: TRBV2
cdr3_aa: CATGSGWSSYEQYF; cdr3_nt: TGTGCCACCGGATCGGGCTGGAGCTCCTACGAGCAGTACTTC; d_call: NA; j_call: TRBJ2-7; clone_size: NA; v_call: TRBV6-5
cdr3_aa: CASSYPAGIEQYF; cdr3_nt: TGTGCCAGCAGTTACCCAGCGGGAATCGAGCAGTACTTC; d_call: TRBD2; j_call: TRBJ2-7; clone_size: NA; v_call: TRBV7-9
cdr3_aa: CASSLWAAGSHEQYF; cdr3_nt: TGTGCCAGCAGTTTATGGGCCGCAGGGTCCCACGAGCAGTACTTC; d_call: NA; j_call: TRBJ2-7; clone_size: NA; v_call: TRBV28
cdr3_aa: CASSVGEGNYGYTF; cdr3_nt: TGTGCCAGCAGCGTAGGCGAGGGGAACTATGGCTACACCTTC; d_call: NA; j_call: TRBJ1-2; clone_size: NA; v_call: TRBV9
cdr3_aa: CASETTSSGANVLTF; cdr3_nt: TGTGCCAGCGAGACCACTAGTTCTGGGGCCAACGTCCTGACTTTC; d_call: NA; j_call: TRBJ2-6; clone_size: NA; v_call: TRBV2
cdr3_aa: CASSISESKWGEQFF; cdr3_nt: TGCGCCAGCAGCATTAGCGAATCGAAATGGGGTGAGCAGTTCTTC; d_call: NA; j_call: TRBJ2-1; clone_size: NA; v_call: TRBV5-1
cdr3_aa: CASSSLTNTEAFF; cdr3_nt: TGTGCCAGCAGTTCCTTAACTAACACTGAAGCTTTCTTT; d_call: NA; j_call: TRBJ1-1; clone_size: NA; v_call: TRBV6-5
cdr3_aa: CASSLGLAGGTDTQYF; cdr3_nt: TGTGCCAGCAGCTTGGGACTAGCGGGAGGGACAGATACGCAGTATTTT; d_call: TRBD2; j_call: TRBJ2-3; clone_size: NA; v_call: TRBV7-6
cdr3_aa: CASSPERGTDTQYF; cdr3_nt: TGTGCCAGCAGCCCCGAGCGGGGCACAGATACGCAGTATTTT; d_call: NA; j_call: TRBJ2-3; clone_size: once; v_call: TRBV4-2
cdr3_aa: CASSLAGTSRTQYF; cdr3_nt: TGTGCCAGCAGCTTGGCAGGGACTTCGCGGACCCAGTACTTC; d_call: NA; j_call: TRBJ2-5; clone_size: NA; v_call: TRBV11-2
cdr3_aa: CASSLGGNQETQYF; cdr3_nt: TGTGCCAGCAGCTTAGGCGGCAACCAAGAGACCCAGTACTTC; d_call: NA; j_call: TRBJ2-5; clone_size: NA; v_call: TRBV11-3
cdr3_aa: CASRGTGKGYTF; cdr3_nt: TGTGCCAGTAGGGGGACAGGGAAGGGCTACACCTTC; d_call: TRBD1; j_call: TRBJ1-2; clone_size: NA; v_call: TRBV19
cdr3_aa: CASSQSAGTGGSGANVLTF; cdr3_nt: TGCGCCAGCAGTCAATCGGCCGGGACAGGGGGCTCTGGGGCCAACGTCCTGACTTTC; d_call: TRBD1; j_call: TRBJ2-6; clone_size: NA; v_call: TRBV23-1
cdr3_aa: CAISEGPGSGNTIYF; cdr3_nt: TGTGCCATCAGTGAGGGACCGGGATCTGGAAACACCATATATTTT; d_call: NA; j_call: TRBJ1-3; clone_size: NA; v_call: TRBV10-3
cdr3_aa: CASSVDTSGSLLHEQYF; cdr3_nt: TGTGCCAGCAGCGTAGATACTAGCGGGAGCCTCCTCCACGAGCAGTACTTC; d_call: TRBD2; j_call: TRBJ2-7; clone_size: once; v_call: TRBV9
cdr3_aa: CASSQDRGLSEQYF; cdr3_nt: TGTGCCAGCAGTCAAGACAGGGGCCTGTCCGAGCAGTACTTC; d_call: TRBD1; j_call: TRBJ2-7; clone_size: NA; v_call: TRBV5-6
cdr3_aa: CASSLLGGTSVHEQYF; cdr3_nt: TGTGCCAGCAGCCTCCTGGGGGGGACTAGCGTCCACGAGCAGTACTTC; d_call: TRBD2; j_call: TRBJ2-7; clone_size: NA; v_call: TRBV3-1/TRBV3-2
cdr3_aa: CASSPTRIRTDTQYF; cdr3_nt: TGTGCCAGCAGCCCTACTAGGATTCGCACAGATACGCAGTATTTT; d_call: NA; j_call: TRBJ2-3; clone_size: NA; v_call: TRBV7-6
cdr3_aa: CASSTRGVQETQYF; cdr3_nt: TGTGCCAGCAGCACCCGGGGGGTGCAAGAGACCCAGTACTTC; d_call: TRBD2; j_call: TRBJ2-5; clone_size: NA; v_call: TRBV7-9
cdr3_aa: CASAEGGNYGYTF; cdr3_nt: TGTGCCAGCGCCGAGGGGGGTAACTATGGCTACACCTTC; d_call: NA; j_call: TRBJ1-2; clone_size: NA; v_call: TRBV18
cdr3_aa: CASSPPGQGGNEQFF; cdr3_nt: TGTGCCAGCAGCCCTCCGGGACAGGGGGGGAATGAGCAGTTCTTC; d_call: TRBD1; j_call: TRBJ2-1; clone_size: NA; v_call: TRBV7-8
cdr3_aa: CASSYPGLAGGPGRTDTQYF; cdr3_nt: TGTGCCAGCAGCTACCCGGGACTAGCGGGAGGGCCGGGGCGCACAGATACGCAGTATTTT; d_call: TRBD2; j_call: TRBJ2-3; clone_size: NA; v_call: TRBV28
cdr3_aa: CASSLRRNQPQHF; cdr3_nt: TGTGCCAGCAGCTTGAGAAGAAATCAGCCCCAGCATTTT; d_call: NA; j_call: TRBJ1-5; clone_size: NA; v_call: TRBV5-8